This T cell receptor (beta chain) was recorded in a study of breast tumors, draining lymph nodes, adjacent tissues. Study observations and caveats: Compared with lymph nodes, tumors were less diverse; compared with nontumor tissue, more. The lymph node origin of tumor T cells was framed as consistent with a hypothesis, not demonstrated. Luminal-like breast cancer showed significantly higher tumor–nontumor repertoire similarity than basal-like.

TCRdb re-derived calls from the multiplex PCR reads in MiXCR, one entry per CDR3 protein. The sample contains approximately 100,000 distinct CDR3 sequences, less than 40% of which appear only once. This CDR3 spans 14 amino acids. Germline V lookup: CDR1 LNHDA, CDR2 SQIVND (reference sequence). V gave up 5 bases and J gave up 12 bases; unmatched junction bases: 15. Samples came from axillary lymph nodes draining the breast cancer. This clonotype was observed many times. The antigen is undetermined. This sequence joins TRBV19 and TRBJ1-2, with TRBD1 identical over 7 bases. The sequence was collected from a female donor with breast cancer. Some clones in this sample may be carry-over from other donors' samples. Sequencing was done on a sample of axillary lymph node tissue. The chain's CDR3 is CASSLQTGPGSHTF. The CDR3 coding sequence is TGTGCCAGTAGTCTACAGACAGGGCCTGGGTCCCACACCTTC.